Each of the 30 T cell receptor beta chains below was sequenced from the same sample in a study of cytomegalovirus exposure and HLA in healthy donors. Researchers ran the PCR with 60 Vbeta and 13 Jbeta primers. Using immunoSEQ multiplex PCR, the repertoire was profiled, and TCRdb retains in-frame clones only, with some absent. The sample shows 130,000 to 150,000 clones, 75% to 80% of them seen only once. The specimen was PBMCs. The receptors were gathered from a man aged 40-55 years in good health and CMV-seropositive.

V usage is TRBV9 and J usage is TRBJ2-3; 9 bases fit TRBD2. Germline V gives CDR1 SGDLS, CDR2 YYNGEE. The ends lost 0 bases at V and 5 bases at J; junction bases unmatched: 7. CDR3 length: 16 residues. The CDR3 DNA is TGTGCCAGCAGCGTAGCTGGGGCGGGAGGGCGAGATACGCAGTATTTT. Protein sequence: CASSVAGAGGRDTQYF.

V is TRBV9 and J is TRBJ2-1; 13 nucleotides line up with TRBD2. Trimming removed 0 bases from V and 8 bases from J; junction bases left unmatched: 8. CDR1 and CDR2 from the germline V gene are SGDLS and YYNGEE. The CDR3 consists of 17 residues. Here the CDR3 reads CASSVGLTSGRSYEQFF. As DNA, the CDR3 is TGTGCCAGCAGCGTAGGGTTGACTAGCGGGAGGAGTTATGAGCAGTTCTTC.

The chain uses TRBV9 and TRBJ2-3; 14 bases match TRBD2. The CDR3 extends over 18 amino acids. Germline CDR1 is SGDLS and CDR2 is YYNGEE. Losses at the gene ends were 4 bases for V and 4 bases for J; bases not matched to a gene: 11. CDR3 nucleotides: TGTGCCAGCAGCCCCACTACGGGACTAGCGGGAGCTCCAGATACGCAGTATTTT. It is translated as CASSPTTGLAGAPDTQYF. Based on the CDR3 plus reference TRBV9 and TRBJ2-3, the full variable domain is DSGVTQTPKHLITATGQRVTLRCSPRSGDLSVYWYQQSLDQGLQFLIQYYNGEERAKGNILERFSAQQFPDLHSELNLSSLELGDSALYFCASSPTTGLAGAPDTQYFGPGTRLTVL.

This chain links TRBV7-2 with TRBJ2-4, with 14 bases aligning to TRBD2. There are 17 residues in the CDR3. The germline V gene has CDR1 SGHTA and CDR2 FQGNSA. V lost 3 bases, J lost 8 bases, and 9 bases stayed unmatched. CDR3: CASSFRLAGGGAYIQYF. The CDR3 region has the DNA TGTGCCAGCAGCTTCAGACTAGCGGGAGGGGGTGCTTACATTCAGTACTTC.

This clone was observed a few times. This chain joins TRBV5-1 and TRBJ1-1, with 7 nucleotides matching TRBD1. CDR1 and CDR2 (germline): SGHRS, YFSETQ. This CDR3 spans 14 amino acids. V trimming: 3 bases; J trimming: 1 base; junction bases outside the gene matches: 3. For the CDR3, the DNA is TGCGCCAGCAGCTACACAGGGGAGAACACTGAAGCTTTCTTT. Its protein product is CASSYTGENTEAFF.

This clone occurred a few times. V usage is TRBV9 and J usage is TRBJ2-7, with D possibly matching TRBD1 (6 bases). This CDR3 spans 14 amino acids. Trimming took 4 bases from V and 3 from J, leaving 14 bases between them. Per germline, CDR1 SGDLS and CDR2 YYNGEE. In DNA form, the CDR3 reads TGTGCCAGCAGCCCCCCGACAGGATTCTACGAGCAGTACTTC. Amino acid sequence: CASSPPTGFYEQYF.

The gene calls are TRBV5-4 and TRBJ1-1; perhaps TRBD1 as D (6 bases). CDR1 and CDR2 (germline): SGHNT, YYREEE (reference sequence). The CDR3 extends over 17 amino acids. Trimming removed 0 bases at V and 1 base at J, with 16 bases between. The DNA of the CDR3 is TGTGCCAGCAGCTTGGGTTTCCAGGGGTGGGGGAACACTGAAGCTTTCTTT. Encoded protein: CASSLGFQGWGNTEAFF.

This clone came up once. The rearrangement links TRBV9 to TRBJ2-1; D unresolved. Germline CDR1 SGDLS, CDR2 YYNGEE. The CDR3 totals 15 residues. Trimming shortened V by 0 bases and J by 1 base, and 8 bases separated the two germline ends. The CDR3 loop reads CASSVDSNSYNEQFF. CDR3 nucleotide sequence: TGTGCCAGCAGCGTAGATAGCAATTCCTACAATGAGCAGTTCTTC.

The chain joins TRBV27 to TRBJ1-1; unclear D gene. Germline CDR1 and CDR2: MNHEY and SMNVEV (reference sequence). CDR3 length equals 15 residues. V lost 0 bases and J 0 bases, leaving 8 bases between the germline ends. The DNA of the CDR3 is TGTGCCAGCAGTTTATCGAAGAACATGAACACTGAAGCTTTCTTT. Encoded protein: CASSLSKNMNTEAFF.

This clone has only one observation. The chain is built from TRBV6-1 and TRBJ2-7; D remains ambiguous. Germline V gives CDR1 MNHNS, CDR2 SASEGT. V was clipped by 2 bases and J by 10 bases, with 24 bases between them. This CDR3 region has 16 residues. The CDR3 coding sequence is TGTGCCAGCAGTGAAAGGTTCCAGGTCATACCAAAAGTCCAGTACTTC. Translating it yields CASSERFQVIPKVQYF.

The chain is built from TRBV7-9 and TRBJ1-5; unclear D gene. Trimming took off 5 bases at V and 10 bases at J, with 18 bases between the two ends. Germline CDR1 SEHNR, CDR2 FQNEAQ (reference sequence). CDR3 size: 14 residues. The CDR3 is CASSLNTGYGPQHF. The DNA for the CDR3 is TGTGCCAGCAGCCTAAATACCGGGTATGGCCCCCAGCATTTT.

This clone has a single count. V is TRBV25-1 and J is TRBJ2-3; D is undetermined. Germline-derived CDR1 and CDR2 are MGHDK and SYGVNS. V was shortened by 6 bases and J by 7 bases, with 14 bases between the two germline ends. The CDR3 is made up of 13 amino acids. The CDR3 sequence is CASSSQTGNTQYF. The CDR3 DNA reads as TGTGCCAGCAGCTCCCAAACCGGTAATACGCAGTATTTT.

The rearrangement joins TRBV9 to TRBJ2-5; 11 nucleotides line up with TRBD2. The CDR3 runs 16 residues. V was clipped by 4 bases and J by 5 bases; unmatched bases: 10. Looked up from germline, CDR1 is SGDLS and CDR2 is YYNGEE. The CDR3 region is CASSKRPGTSGETQYF. DNA of the CDR3: TGTGCCAGCAGCAAGAGACCCGGGACTAGCGGCGAGACCCAGTACTTC.

The V and J genes are TRBV7-9 and TRBJ2-5, with 9 nucleotides matching TRBD1. Trimming at V came to 5 bases and at J to 5 bases, leaving 9 bases not matched to a gene. The CDR3 length is 15 residues. Germline CDR1 is SEHNR and CDR2 is FQNEAQ (reference sequence). CDR3 protein: CASSLRQGVEETQYF. CDR3 coding DNA: TGTGCCAGCAGCCTTCGACAGGGGGTCGAGGAGACCCAGTACTTC.

The rearrangement links TRBV6-5 to TRBJ1-2; perhaps TRBD1 as D (6 bases). The V and J ends lost 5 bases and 5 bases respectively, with 15 bases between them. This CDR3 is built from 14 residues. The germline V gene encodes CDR1 MNHEY and CDR2 SVGAGI. This CDR3 reads CASSPTGTLYGYTF. The CDR3 coding sequence is TGTGCCAGCAGTCCTACCGGGACACTTTATGGCTACACCTTC.

The gene calls are TRBV2 and TRBJ1-3; D is undetermined. V was pared by 6 bases and J by 1 base, with 10 bases between. Per the germline V gene, CDR1 is SNHLY and CDR2 is FYNNEI. CDR3 length: 14 amino acids. CDR3 region: CASRREPSGNTIYF. The CDR3 region has the DNA TGTGCCAGCAGGAGAGAGCCTTCTGGAAACACCATATATTTT.

This rearrangement joins TRBV19 to TRBJ1-2, with D perhaps TRBD1 (6 bases). Trimming took off 5 bases at V and 8 bases at J, with 18 bases between the two ends. Germline CDR1 reads LNHDA; CDR2 reads SQIVND (reference sequence). CDR3 size: 14 residues. CDR3 in amino acids: CASSLRTVRGGYTF. The CDR3 DNA is TGTGCCAGTAGTCTAAGGACAGTGAGAGGCGGCTACACCTTC.

The chain combines TRBV30 with TRBJ1-3; 8 positions match TRBD1. V lost 0 bases to trimming and J lost 7 bases; unmatched junction nucleotides: 2. The CDR3 extends over 13 amino acids. Germline V gene lookup returns CDR1 GTSNPN and CDR2 SVGIG (reference sequence). CDR3 sequence: CAWSVRQGNTIYF. The CDR3 coding sequence is TGTGCCTGGAGTGTCCGACAGGGGAACACCATATATTTT.

This clone has just a few counts. The chain is built from TRBV5-1 and TRBJ2-1; D is unclear. The ends were cut back, 2 bases at V and 9 bases at J, with 12 bases in the middle. Germline lookup yields CDR1 SGHRS and CDR2 YFSETQ. The CDR3 contains 13 residues. The CDR3 reads CASSLPPPGEQFF. The CDR3 DNA is TGCGCCAGCAGCTTACCACCCCCGGGTGAGCAGTTCTTC.

The chain joins TRBV6-1 to TRBJ2-7; 12 nucleotides agree with TRBD2. Trimming cost V 10 bases and J 3 bases; bases outside gene matches: 7. The CDR3 is 14 residues long. Per germline, CDR1 MNHNS and CDR2 SASEGT. In DNA, the CDR3 is TGTGCCATCATGGGGGGACTAGCGGGCTACGAGCAGTACTTC. Encoded protein: CAIMGGLAGYEQYF.

J is TRBJ1-6 and V is TRBV6-5; no firm D call. The CDR3 has 15 amino acids. Germline V gene lookup returns CDR1 MNHEY and CDR2 SVGAGI. V lost 0 bases to trimming and J lost 4 bases, with 7 bases between them. The CDR3 spells CASSYSRGYNSPLHF. The CDR3 DNA is TGTGCCAGCAGTTACTCACGGGGTTATAATTCACCCCTCCACTTT.

The chain carries TRBV6-1 and TRBJ2-2; D gene unclear. The CDR3 has 17 amino acids. Germline assignment: CDR1 MNHNS and CDR2 SASEGT. Trimming left V 4 bases short and J 6 bases short, with 21 bases between. The CDR3 protein is CASSVDPAEAGAGELFF. The CDR3 DNA reads TGTGCCAGCAGTGTTGATCCTGCTGAAGCTGGTGCCGGGGAGCTGTTTTTT.

The chain employs TRBV21-1 and TRBJ2-5; TRBD2, the table's D call, was not compared with the DNA. TRBV21-1 is labeled a pseudogene. The CDR3 extends over 18 amino acids. The CDR3 here is CASSMAGTSGRLWETQYF. The CDR3 DNA follows: TGTGCCAGCAGCATGGCCGGGACTAGCGGGAGATTGTGGGAGACCCAGTACTTC.

This sequence joins TRBV2 and TRBJ1-1; possibly TRBD1 for D (6 bases). Germline loops: CDR1 SNHLY, CDR2 FYNNEI. Trimming pared 8 bases from V and 7 bases from J, leaving 17 bases between. This CDR3 spans 13 amino acids. CDR3 protein: CASVRGGRNEAFF. The DNA of the CDR3 is TGTGCCAGCGTCCGGGGGGGGCGTAATGAAGCTTTCTTT.

The chain recombines TRBV25-1 with TRBJ1-6, with 8 nucleotides matching TRBD1. The trim removed 4 bases at V and 0 bases at J, leaving 2 bases unmatched. This CDR3 spans 16 amino acids. Looked up from germline, CDR1 is MGHDK and CDR2 is SYGVNS. The CDR3 coding sequence is TGTGCCAGCAGTGGACAGGGGAGCTCCTATAATTCACCCCTCCACTTT. Protein: CASSGQGSSYNSPLHF.

This chain uses TRBV30 with TRBJ2-1, with TRBD2 matching 13 bases. The CDR3 runs 17 residues. V shed 2 bases, J shed 6 bases, and the junction held 10 bases outside the gene matches. CDR1 is GTSNPN and CDR2 is SVGIG in the germline V gene (reference sequence). The CDR3 DNA sequence: TGTGCCTGGAGTCCAGGACTAGCGGGAGTACCGTTCAATGAGCAGTTCTTC. The encoded protein is CAWSPGLAGVPFNEQFF.

The V gene is TRBV6-5, the J gene TRBJ1-3; D possibly corresponds to TRBD1 (5 bases). This CDR3 comprises 16 residues. Germline CDR1 MNHEY, CDR2 SVGAGI. Trimming stripped 2 bases from V and 2 bases from J, with 13 bases between. CDR3 DNA: TGTGCCAGCAGTTACACCCAGGGAAATGCTGGAAACACCATATATTTT. Its translation: CASSYTQGNAGNTIYF.

The rearrangement uses TRBV2 and TRBJ2-7; 10 bases are a match to TRBD2. Per germline, CDR1 SNHLY and CDR2 FYNNEI. With V trimmed by 4 bases and J by 1 base, 7 bases remained unmatched. This CDR3 is built from 16 residues. CDR3: CASSVPGLAESYEQYF. The CDR3 bases are TGTGCCAGCAGTGTGCCCGGACTAGCGGAGTCCTACGAGCAGTACTTC.

V is TRBV5-1 and J is TRBJ2-1; 10 nucleotides line up with TRBD2. This CDR3 has 15 amino acids. Germline assignment: CDR1 SGHRS and CDR2 YFSETQ. Unmatched junction bases numbered 2, after V lost 0 bases and J lost 5 bases. CDR3: CASSLVGLADNEQFF. CDR3 coding DNA: TGCGCCAGCAGCTTGGTCGGACTAGCGGACAATGAGCAGTTCTTC.

V gene TRBV29-1 combines with J gene TRBJ2-2; D ambiguous. Trimming cost V 1 base and J 5 bases, with 5 bases left between them. The CDR3 runs to 12 residues. Germline V CDR1 and CDR2: SQVTM, ANQGSEA. The CDR3 spells CSVEALTGELFF. CDR3 coding DNA: TGCAGCGTTGAAGCCTTGACCGGGGAGCTGTTTTTT.